A selection of T cell receptor beta chains follows, all from one sample in a study of regulatory T cells in long-lasting Graves disease. In TCRdb, the multiplex PCR reads were re-called with MiXCR into one record per CDR3 protein. The sample yields roughly 380,000 distinct CDR3 sequences, roughly 15% seen once. Sequences were derived from peripheral blood mononuclear cells (PBMCs), sampled at new diagnosis, from a patient treated with antithyroid drugs. These receptors all come from a female donor with Graves disease. The CDR3 runs from the conserved cysteine through the conserved F or W. The D gene is left open where the match is weak. Some rows mark clone size as missing; the rest say once, few, many or name a class of expanded clone.

clone_size	v_call	d_call	j_call	cdr3_aa	cdr3_nt
many	TRBV18	NA	TRBJ1-1	CASSVEQEAFF	TGTGCCAGCTCAGTTGAACAAGAAGCTTTCTTT
many	TRBV10-1	TRBD2	TRBJ2-1	CASSAHPGTSGGYNEQFF	TGCGCCAGCAGTGCCCACCCCGGGACTAGCGGGGGCTACAATGAGCAGTTCTTC
few	TRBV27	NA	TRBJ2-5	CASSLSWGETQYF	TGTGCCAGCAGTTTATCTTGGGGAGAGACCCAGTACTTC
many	TRBV3-1	TRBD1	TRBJ2-1	CASSLSGQGHNEQFF	TGTGCCAGCAGCCTTTCGGGACAGGGACACAATGAGCAGTTCTTC
many	TRBV7-2	TRBD2	TRBJ2-5	CASSLSGGGARETQYF	TGTGCCAGCAGCTTAAGCGGCGGGGGGGCCCGAGAGACCCAGTACTTC
NA	TRBV12-3/TRBV12-4	NA	TRBJ1-6	CASRGSTYSYNSPLHF	TGTGCCAGCAGAGGATCAACCTACTCCTATAATTCACCCCTCCACTTT
few	TRBV10-3	TRBD1	TRBJ2-7	CAISEAGTGGLGQYF	TGTGCCATCAGTGAGGCCGGGACAGGGGGTCTGGGGCAGTACTTC
many	TRBV6-1	NA	TRBJ2-4	CASRSQGVNIQYF	TGTGCCAGCAGGTCCCAGGGAGTAAACATTCAGTACTTC
many	TRBV10-2	NA	TRBJ1-5	CASSESTYQPQHF	TGCGCCAGCAGTGAGTCGACGTATCAGCCCCAGCATTTT
many	TRBV20-1	TRBD2	TRBJ2-1	CSATRTSGYNEQFF	TGCAGTGCTACCCGGACTAGCGGCTACAATGAGCAGTTCTTC
few	TRBV7-2	TRBD2	TRBJ2-1	CASSFTSANEQFF	TGTGCCAGCAGCTTTACTAGCGCCAATGAGCAGTTCTTC
NA	TRBV6-5	NA	TRBJ2-1	CARSYTVASYNEQFF	TGTGCCAGGAGTTACACCGTGGCTTCCTACAATGAGCAGTTCTTC
many	TRBV5-1	TRBD1	TRBJ1-1	CASGYRGPNTEAFF	TGCGCCAGCGGATACAGGGGGCCTAACACTGAAGCTTTCTTT
many	TRBV20-1	TRBD1	TRBJ1-6	CSARGTTGDHSPLHF	TGCAGTGCTAGAGGGACCACAGGGGACCATTCACCCCTCCACTTT
NA	TRBV11-2	NA	TRBJ2-1	CASSSPRGALNEQFF	TGTGCCAGCAGCTCCCCCCGGGGGGCCTTGAATGAGCAGTTCTTC